This T cell receptor (beta chain) was sequenced in a study of high-grade serous ovarian cancer treatment subgroups (dated by TCRdb to about 2021). Regarding the complete study: On average, each sample produced around 13,000 sequencing reads and 6,000 to 8,000 unique TCR beta rearrangements. The study profiled TCR beta repertoires in high-grade serous ovarian cancer patients grouped by complete gross resection or neoadjuvant chemotherapy response under a laparoscopic triage algorithm. A cohort of approximately 30 patients was included: 10 with no residual disease after primary surgery (R0), 10 who were excellent NACT responders, and 10 who were poor NACT responders. One primary tumor sample and two metastatic tumor samples were contributed by each patient, so that approximately 99 samples were obtained in total.

The 70 to 90 tumor samples underwent high-throughput TCR profiling using ImmunoSEQ. The source study handled its data this way. To measure repertoire diversity, the metrics used were richness (unique productive sequences), clonality, evenness and relatedness, and the Bhattacharyya coefficient was used to assess similarity between samples. A sensitivity analysis that removed TCRs with fewer than two reads produced consistent conclusions. The source is immuneACCESS, and TCRdb retained only in-frame sequences with V and J called. Part of the clones is not carried over; for the studies checked, unresolved V genes explain less than half of this, and the remainder is unexplained. V, J and clone size reflect that table, while D and trimming were determined from the DNA. The sample yields around 7,000 clones; over 75% were counted once. 4.8% of the sample comes from the top ten. About this clone itself: Its antigen specificity is not known. No per-base quality is available; no much larger clone lies one base away.

Overall study results and their limits: Repertoire similarity between tumors of the same patient ranged roughly 0.1 to 0.85, whereas almost no similarity was seen between different patients. Bulk tumor TCR sequencing lacked spatial information, limiting insight into HGSC tumor complexity and diversity. TCR repertoire analyses focused on CDR3; CDR1 and CDR2 were not analyzed. TCR clonal relatedness was found to be positively correlated with neoantigen level and, by trend, with copy number variation and mutation load derived from whole-genome sequencing.

Tumor samples were obtained before definitive surgery or chemotherapy. Genomic DNA was extracted by the MD Anderson Biospecimen Extraction Resource, and TCR sequencing was done by the MD Anderson Cancer Genomics Laboratory. The specimen was tumor tissue. This receptor was obtained from a human donor with high-grade serous ovarian cancer.

The DNA reads as follows: TGTGCCAGCAGAAACAGCCCCTCGGGACACGACACTGAAGCTTTCTTT. Its coded protein is CASRNSPSGHDTEAFF. The chain is assembled from TRBV7-9 and TRBJ1-1; a tentative D match to TRBD1 spans 6 bases. The CDR3 measures 16 amino acids from cysteine to phenylalanine. Only the CDR3 portion is preserved as DNA: 48 bases, with reading frame beginning at the first base. From a lookup of the germline V gene (reference sequence), CDR1 and CDR2 are SEHNR and FQNEAQ. V loses 6 bases, J loses 3 bases, and the germline ends lie 20 bases apart.